This is a list of T cell receptor beta chains from one sample in a study of blood T cells in healthy people across ages. TCRdb called the 5' RACE reads again in MiXCR, with one record for every CDR3 protein. This repertoire shows about 940,000 distinct CDR3 sequences, about 44% found once; its top ten account for roughly 13%. Specimen: blood. These receptors were obtained from a man in his thirties or forties in good health. Each CDR3 is given with its conserved first and last residue. The D gene is left open where the match is weak. Size is omitted from some rows. Given values are once, few, many or a class for expanded clones.

many	.	TRBV29-1	TRBJ2-1	CSVEDLHGWTENNEQFF	TGCAGCGTTGAAGATCTTCATGGCTGGACCGAAAACAATGAGCAGTTCTTC
.	.	TRBV9	TRBJ1-2	CASSVSAGINYGYTF	TGTGCCAGCAGCGTATCGGCGGGAATTAACTATGGCTACACCTTC
.	.	TRBV29-1	TRBJ1-4	CSVEGNGEKLFF	TGCAGCGTTGAGGGAAACGGGGAAAAACTGTTTTTT
.	.	TRBV6-1	TRBJ2-3	CATRRPTDTQYF	TGTGCCACTCGGAGGCCCACAGATACGCAGTATTTT
many	TRBD2	TRBV9	TRBJ2-1	CASSVESGGYNEQFF	TGTGCCAGCAGCGTAGAATCGGGGGGCTACAATGAGCAGTTCTTC
.	.	TRBV3-1	TRBJ2-5	CASSPWGPLQETQYF	TGTGCCAGCAGCCCTTGGGGGCCTCTACAAGAGACCCAGTACTTC
few	.	TRBV12-3/TRBV12-4	TRBJ1-2	CASSFSGAPYGYTF	TGTGCCAGCAGTTTTAGCGGGGCCCCATATGGCTACACCTTC
once	TRBD1	TRBV6-1	TRBJ2-2	CASNSGGADTGGLFF	TGTGCCAGCAACTCAGGGGGCGCGGACACCGGGGGGCTGTTTTTT
.	TRBD1	TRBV2	TRBJ2-4	CASSEDRGMNIQYF	TGTGCCAGCAGTGAAGACAGGGGGATGAACATTCAGTACTTC
many	.	TRBV11-3	TRBJ2-5	CASRRLAAQETQYF	TGTGCCAGCAGACGCTTAGCGGCACAAGAGACCCAGTACTTC
many	.	TRBV6-2/TRBV6-3	TRBJ2-3	CASSRQAITGETDTQYF	TGTGCCAGCAGCCGACAGGCGATTACGGGTGAGACAGATACGCAGTATTTT
few	.	TRBV4-1	TRBJ2-7	CASSQDWAGYYEQYF	TGCGCCAGCAGCCAAGATTGGGCGGGTTACTACGAGCAGTACTTC
.	TRBD2	TRBV4-2	TRBJ2-5	CASSTGLAGETQYF	TGTGCCAGCAGCACGGGACTAGCGGGGGAGACCCAGTACTTC
.	.	TRBV28	TRBJ2-3	CASSARVLDTQYF	TGTGCCAGCAGTGCCAGGGTCTTAGATACGCAGTATTTT
few	TRBD1	TRBV16	TRBJ2-7	CASSPQGAGYEQYF	TGTGCCAGCAGCCCCCAGGGGGCGGGATACGAGCAGTACTTC
many	.	TRBV6-6	TRBJ2-5	CASSSGTLQETQYF	TGTGCCAGCAGTTCGGGGACCCTCCAAGAGACCCAGTACTTC
.	.	TRBV6-5	TRBJ2-7	CASHRVEYEQYF	TGTGCCAGCCACAGGGTCGAGTACGAGCAGTACTTC
.	.	TRBV28	TRBJ2-7	CASTLGPTGEQYF	TGTGCCAGCACCCTTGGACCCACTGGCGAGCAGTACTTC
.	.	TRBV4-1	TRBJ1-4	CASRTVNEKLFF	TGCGCCAGCAGGACAGTTAATGAAAAACTGTTTTTT
once	.	TRBV6-6	TRBJ2-6	CASSFIQLTGANVLTF	TGTGCCAGCAGTTTCATACAGCTTACTGGGGCCAACGTCCTGACTTTC
.	.	TRBV13	TRBJ2-7	CASSSRDGLSYEQYF	TGTGCCAGCAGCTCTCGGGACGGACTCTCCTACGAGCAGTACTTC
few	TRBD2	TRBV7-2	TRBJ2-3	CASRRDSGGGDTQYF	TGTGCCAGCAGGCGCGATAGCGGGGGGGGAGATACGCAGTATTTT
.	.	TRBV7-2	TRBJ1-5	CASSLAGKGQPQHF	TGTGCCAGCAGCTTAGCAGGGAAGGGCCAGCCCCAGCATTTT
.	.	TRBV6-5	TRBJ2-5	CASIVKTQYF	TGTGCCAGCATCGTAAAGACCCAGTACTTC
few	TRBD1	TRBV5-1	TRBJ2-1	CASSPSDRWGEQFF	TGCGCCAGCAGCCCATCGGACAGGTGGGGTGAGCAGTTCTTC